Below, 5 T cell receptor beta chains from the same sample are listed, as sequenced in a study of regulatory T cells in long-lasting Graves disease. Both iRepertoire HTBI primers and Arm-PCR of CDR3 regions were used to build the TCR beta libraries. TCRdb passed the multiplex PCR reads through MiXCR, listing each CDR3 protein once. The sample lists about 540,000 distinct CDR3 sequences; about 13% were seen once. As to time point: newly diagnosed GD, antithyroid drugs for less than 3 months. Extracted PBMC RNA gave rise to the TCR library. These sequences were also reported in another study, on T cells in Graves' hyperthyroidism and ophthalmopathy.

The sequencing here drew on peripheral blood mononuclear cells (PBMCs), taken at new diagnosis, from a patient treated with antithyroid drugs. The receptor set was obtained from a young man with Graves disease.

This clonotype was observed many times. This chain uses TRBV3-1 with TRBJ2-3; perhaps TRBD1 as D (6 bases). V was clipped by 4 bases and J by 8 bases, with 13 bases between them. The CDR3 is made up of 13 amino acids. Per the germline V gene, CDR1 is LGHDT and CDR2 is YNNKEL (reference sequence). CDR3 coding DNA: TGTGCCAGCAGCCCGACAGGTGGAGTTACGCAGTATTTT. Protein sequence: CASSPTGGVTQYF.

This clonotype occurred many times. CDR3 region: CSVKDGTDTQYF. DNA of the CDR3: TGCAGCGTCAAGGACGGCACAGATACGCAGTATTTT. J is TRBJ2-3 and V is TRBV29-1; D gene ambiguous. V was clipped by 6 bases and J by 1 base, with 8 bases between them. Germline V gene sequence: CDR1 SQVTM, CDR2 ANQGSEA. This CDR3 comprises 12 residues.

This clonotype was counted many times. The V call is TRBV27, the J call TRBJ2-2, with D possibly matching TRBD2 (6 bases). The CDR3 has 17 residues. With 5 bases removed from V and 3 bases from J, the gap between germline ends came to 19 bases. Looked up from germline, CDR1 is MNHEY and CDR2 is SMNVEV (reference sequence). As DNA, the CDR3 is TGTGCCAGCAGTCCAATTAGCCGGGAGTCGTACACCGGGGAGCTGTTTTTT. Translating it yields CASSPISRESYTGELFF.

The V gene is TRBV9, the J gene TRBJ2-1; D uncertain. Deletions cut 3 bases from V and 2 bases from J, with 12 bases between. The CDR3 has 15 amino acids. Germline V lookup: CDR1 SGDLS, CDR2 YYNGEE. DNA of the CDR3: TGTGCCAGCAGCGAGAACACCCGACCCTACAATGAGCAGTTCTTC. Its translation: CASSENTRPYNEQFF.

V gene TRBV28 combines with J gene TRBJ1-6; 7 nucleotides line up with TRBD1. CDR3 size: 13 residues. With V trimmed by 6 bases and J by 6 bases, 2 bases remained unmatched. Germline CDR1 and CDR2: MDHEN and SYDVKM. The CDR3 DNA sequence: TGTGCCAGCAGGCAGGGGGGTAATTCACCCCTCCACTTT. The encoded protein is CASRQGGNSPLHF.